The clone carrying this T cell receptor beta chain was seen at least ten times. Its antigen is unknown. A single record per CDR3 protein comes from TCRdb applying MiXCR to the 5' RACE reads. The table has 16,000 or so distinct CDR3 sequences, 6.8% seen once. This record comes from a study of spatial heterogeneity in lung cancer. Study outcomes and limitations: Counts that tracked tumor mutation counts were those of expanded intratumoral alpha and beta TCRs.

The CDR3 totals 15 residues. V lost 3 bases, J lost 0 bases, and 2 bases stayed unmatched. Germline loops: CDR1 SGHTS, CDR2 YDEGEE. As to time point: sample taken at primary tumor resection. Whole RNA was taken from tumor, nontumor lung or frozen PBMC; it was then sequenced unsorted. This rearrangement joins TRBV5-8 to TRBJ2-2; 7 nucleotides line up with TRBD1. Sequenced here: lung tumor tissue, sampled at surgery. This clonotype originated in a female donor with early-stage non-small cell lung cancer. The CDR3 nucleotides read TGTGCCAGCAGCTCGGGACAGTCGAACACCGGGGAGCTGTTTTTT. Amino acid sequence: CASSSGQSNTGELFF.